These T cell receptor beta chains were read from a single sample in a study of vaccination and CD4 T cells after COVID-19. TCRdb reanalysed the PCR reads using MiXCR and keeps one entry per CDR3 protein. The data contain around 2,000 distinct CDR3 sequences, about a sixth of them singletons. Their target antigens are unknown. Sequencing was carried out using CD4+ T cells from blood, cultured in vitro. Receptors were obtained from a human donor in good health. Each CDR3 is given with its conserved first and last residue. A D gene is named only where the DNA matches it firmly. Not all rows give a size; the values are once, few, many and, for expanded clones, a class.

j_call: TRBJ1-1
clone_size: -
v_call: TRBV7-2
d_call: -
cdr3_nt: TGTGCCAGCAGCTTACACTTGAACACTGAAGCTTTCTTT
cdr3_aa: CASSLHLNTEAFF

j_call: TRBJ1-4
clone_size: few
v_call: TRBV15
d_call: TRBD1
cdr3_nt: TGTGCCACCACCCGGACAGGGACTAATGAAAAACTGTTTTTT
cdr3_aa: CATTRTGTNEKLFF

j_call: TRBJ2-3
clone_size: -
v_call: TRBV6-5
d_call: -
cdr3_nt: TGTGCCAGCAGTTACTCGGGCAGACGGAGCACAGATACGCAGTATTTT
cdr3_aa: CASSYSGRRSTDTQYF

j_call: TRBJ1-1
clone_size: -
v_call: TRBV20-1
d_call: -
cdr3_nt: TGCAGTGCTAGGGAACCAGGGCCGAGGGGAGCTTTCTTT
cdr3_aa: CSAREPGPRGAFF

j_call: TRBJ2-1
clone_size: -
v_call: TRBV12-5
d_call: -
cdr3_nt: TGTGCTAGTGGTTTAACCGGAAACTACTACAATGAGCAGTTCTTC
cdr3_aa: CASGLTGNYYNEQFF

j_call: TRBJ1-2
clone_size: -
v_call: TRBV7-2
d_call: -
cdr3_nt: TGTGCCAGCAGCCTCGCAGGCCCCTCTAACTATGGCTACACCTTC
cdr3_aa: CASSLAGPSNYGYTF

j_call: TRBJ2-3
clone_size: -
v_call: TRBV5-1
d_call: TRBD1
cdr3_nt: TGCGCCAGCAGCTTCAGAGAGGGGGCGCGCACAGATACGCAGTATTTT
cdr3_aa: CASSFREGARTDTQYF

j_call: TRBJ2-7
clone_size: -
v_call: TRBV5-1
d_call: TRBD2
cdr3_nt: TGCGCCAGCAGCTTGCTTAGCGGGAGCCACGAGCAGTACTTC
cdr3_aa: CASSLLSGSHEQYF

j_call: TRBJ2-3
clone_size: -
v_call: TRBV7-3
d_call: TRBD2
cdr3_nt: TGTGCCAGCAGCTTGAACGGCGGGGGGGGCACAGATACGCAGTATTTT
cdr3_aa: CASSLNGGGGTDTQYF

j_call: TRBJ1-2
clone_size: -
v_call: TRBV28
d_call: -
cdr3_nt: TGTGCCAGCAGTTTCGTAAATCCCAAAGTGGACTATGGCTACACCTTC
cdr3_aa: CASSFVNPKVDYGYTF

j_call: TRBJ2-5
clone_size: few
v_call: TRBV2
d_call: TRBD1
cdr3_nt: TGTGCCAGCAGTGCTACGGGACAGGGACAAGAGACCCAGTACTTC
cdr3_aa: CASSATGQGQETQYF

j_call: TRBJ2-5
clone_size: -
v_call: TRBV4-3
d_call: -
cdr3_nt: TGCGCCAGCAGCCAAAACGGGGCCTCTCTGGGGGAGACCCAGTACTTC
cdr3_aa: CASSQNGASLGETQYF

j_call: TRBJ1-6
clone_size: few
v_call: TRBV5-1
d_call: TRBD1
cdr3_nt: TGCGCCAGCAGCTTACAGGGGGAGAGATCACCCCTCCACTTT
cdr3_aa: CASSLQGERSPLHF

j_call: TRBJ2-7
clone_size: few
v_call: TRBV4-1
d_call: TRBD2
cdr3_nt: TGCGCCAGCAGCCAAGCGGCGGGGGGGGCCTACGAGCAGTACTTC
cdr3_aa: CASSQAAGGAYEQYF

j_call: TRBJ2-7
clone_size: medium-sized
v_call: TRBV7-9
d_call: -
cdr3_nt: TGTGCCAGCAGCTTAGCGGGGGTCCACTACGAGCAGTACTTC
cdr3_aa: CASSLAGVHYEQYF

j_call: TRBJ1-1
clone_size: few
v_call: TRBV5-1
d_call: TRBD1
cdr3_nt: TGCGCCAGCAGCTCCCCAAACGGGACAGGGTTGAACACTGAAGCTTTCTTT
cdr3_aa: CASSSPNGTGLNTEAFF

j_call: TRBJ2-7
clone_size: -
v_call: TRBV30
d_call: -
cdr3_nt: TGTGCCTGGAGTCGGTGGGGCTACGAGCAGTACTTC
cdr3_aa: CAWSRWGYEQYF

j_call: TRBJ1-1
clone_size: -
v_call: TRBV5-1
d_call: -
cdr3_nt: TGCGCCAGCAGCTTGTCCGTGGACACTGAAGCTTTCTTT
cdr3_aa: CASSLSVDTEAFF

j_call: TRBJ2-1
clone_size: few
v_call: TRBV30
d_call: TRBD2
cdr3_nt: TGTGCCTGGGATCGGGGGGGAGTCTACAATGAGCAGTTCTTC
cdr3_aa: CAWDRGGVYNEQFF

j_call: TRBJ2-3
clone_size: -
v_call: TRBV4-1
d_call: TRBD2
cdr3_nt: TGCGCCAGCAGCCTGACTAGCGGGGGGAGCACAGATACGCAGTATTTT
cdr3_aa: CASSLTSGGSTDTQYF

j_call: TRBJ2-6
clone_size: few
v_call: TRBV19
d_call: -
cdr3_nt: TGTGCCAGTACCGGCAGGGCCGTCTCTGGGGCCAACGTCCTGACTTTC
cdr3_aa: CASTGRAVSGANVLTF

j_call: TRBJ1-2
clone_size: -
v_call: TRBV10-1
d_call: -
cdr3_nt: TGCGCCAGCAAACGGGAGACTAACTATGGCTACACCTTC
cdr3_aa: CASKRETNYGYTF

j_call: TRBJ1-6
clone_size: large
v_call: TRBV27
d_call: -
cdr3_nt: TGTGCCAGCAGTTTATCGCGGGGACCCCTCCACTTT
cdr3_aa: CASSLSRGPLHF